This T cell receptor (beta chain) was observed in a study of shared clonotypes between healthy human individuals (TCRdb year 2020). For the wider study: A couple of women and a few men aged 18 to 49 years were included in the cohort. For each donor, CD4 naive and CD4 memory were each run on three plates, CD8 naive on two plates, and CD8 memory on one plate. Different laboratories and diverse techniques were used to prepare libraries and sequence TCR repertoires, to increase sequencing depth and limit assay-specific biases. Blood TCR repertoires of a handful of healthy adults were deeply sequenced to estimate repertoire size and the extent of clonotype sharing between individuals. Each donor's leukapheresis produced roughly between roughly 0.85 and 9.5 billion PBMCs. Findings and caveats that apply to the study as a whole: Only blood was sampled, and tissue TCR repertoires likely differ from those in blood. When a handful of donors were compared, the shared fraction of clonotypes was roughly 4.8% for naive CD4, less than 4% for naive CD8, 2.3% for memory CD4, and 0.35% to 0.4% for memory CD8. Compared with non-shared clonotypes, clonotypes shared by all four sorted-subset donors had higher generation probabilities. Pairwise subsampling indicated that sequencing depth was expected to affect the degree of clonotype sharing among donors. Naive subsets generally had larger estimated clonotype richness than memory subsets did. Rarefaction of sorted-subset datasets indicated incomplete sequencing despite the large sequencing depth. The small number of donors limited the genetic and exposure-history diversity represented.

The germline V gene sets CDR1 to SGHTA and CDR2 to FQGNSA. The germline V and J ends show losses of 1 base and 2 bases respectively, and no gene match explains 0 bases of the junction. Reading from cysteine to phenylalanine, the CDR3 counts 15 amino acids. Solely the CDR3 DNA is kept, with 45 bases framed from the first base. TCR CDR3 regions were amplified from genomic DNA by multiplex PCR using the deep immunoSEQ assay. Genomic DNA extracted from each cell subset was distributed evenly over all wells of several immunoSEQ 96-well plates, and each plate served as one replicate. For sorted subsets, approximately 200 ng of genomic DNA, equivalent to some 30,000 T cell genomes, went into each replicate PCR. Purified libraries were measured with a Qubit 3.0 fluorometer, size-checked on a Bioanalyzer 2100, and measured again with the KAPA Library Quantification kit. Every immunoSEQ 96-well plate was sequenced on a separate single-read 150-cycle Illumina NextSeq 550 flow cell. For the original study's pipeline: The immunoSEQ output contained only junctional sequences without quality scores, so filtering could not match that applied to full-length reads. Sequences were annotated with PyIR, a Python wrapper for IgBLAST v1.9, using IMGT germline references to assign V/J genes and CDR3. Reads were removed for weak V/J assignments (E-value above 1e-6), missing CDR3, stop codons, out-of-frame junctions, or ambiguous translated residues. V3J clonotypes were defined by identical inferred V gene, J gene, and CDR3 amino acid sequence. Percentage overlap between repertoires was calculated by dividing the number of shared unique clonotypes by the size of the smaller repertoire. Three approaches were used to assess repertoire richness: RTK rarefaction, the Chao1 estimator, and Recon v2.1 estimates of unobserved clonotypes. Generation probabilities for all TCRbeta clonotypes obtained by the gDNA method from a few donors were computed using OLGA. In its TCRdb copy, this immuneACCESS table keeps in-frame sequences only and misses some clones. Where compared with another copy, unresolved V genes explain less than half of these, and the others have no known cause. D and trimming come from the DNA, and the V and J calls and clone size come from that table. This sample gives over a million clones in total; about 75% of them show up just once. The ten largest clones take up 1.2% to 1.5% of the sample.

The donors were healthy, HIV-negative adults with no recently reported acute infections or vaccinations. Every donor was a Caucasian adult residing in Nashville, Tennessee, USA. CD4+ T cells were enriched by magnetic negative selection, after which naive cells were positively selected on CD45RA and the negative fraction was taken as the memory subset. Blood was obtained by leukapheresis, after which PBMCs were separated by Ficoll-Histopaque density gradient centrifugation and cryopreserved in liquid nitrogen vapor phase. Analytical flow cytometry was used to check the purity and quantity of every magnetically sorted T cell population. From each sorted fraction, genomic DNA was isolated and quantified by UV absorbance on a Nanodrop 2000c. Regarding this clone: What this receptor recognizes is not known. The input lacks base qualities; no much larger clone sits a single base away.

Sequencing was performed on memory CD4+ T cells sorted from blood. The cell subset or site label here, explained by the study, means: CD45RA-negative fraction. This sequence originates from a man between 18 and 35 years old in good health. The chain joins TRBV7-2 to TRBJ1-3; 9 middle bases align to TRBD1. The nucleotide sequence is TGTGCCAGCAGCTTAGGGACAGGGGCTGGAAACACCATATATTTT. It specifies CASSLGTGAGNTIYF.